The text below deals with one T cell receptor beta chain. The target antigen is unknown. This sample is drawn from a study of CXCR3-negative and CXCR3-positive naive CD8 T cells. Study findings and constraints: Naive CXCR3-negative and CXCR3-positive cells had similar TRBV-TRBJ usage; memory differed. The TRB CDR3s that CXCR3-positive naive cells carried were more hydrophobic than those of CXCR3-negative naive cells.

The CDR3 is made up of 15 amino acids. CDR1 and CDR2 (germline): SGHTA, FQGTGA. Each TRB cDNA library was prepared by 5' RACE (with UMI labels). For each CDR3 protein, TCRdb gives one entry from its re-call of the 5' RACE reads, without DNA. The specimen's table records 70,000 to 95,000 distinct CDR3 sequences. The receptor's source is a human donor in good health. Some clones in this sample may be carry-over from other donors' samples. Material: naive CXCR3- CD8+ T cells from blood. Subset specified: CD45RO-CCR7+CD27+CD95- naive CD8+ T cells lacking CXCR3 (TNR3-). The V and J genes are TRBV7-3 and TRBJ2-1; TCRdb's D call, TRBD2, is unchecked because there is no DNA. CDR3 sequence: CASSGGLSSYNEQFF.